A single count supports the clone carrying this TCR beta chain. Its antigen is not known. Sequence at one end of the junction differs from germline and may be a read error. TCRdb re-called the reads with MiXCR, one entry per CDR3 protein. The sample has about 920,000 distinct CDR3 sequences; roughly 30% are singletons. The sample originates from a study of T cell repertoires in cytomegalovirus infection. Study details: Indications of both CMV infection and matching HLA type were provided by public TCR beta signatures. Broader study findings: HLA-C-restricted CMV-specific TCR beta clonotypes were dominant in the ex vivo response.

This clonotype was sampled from a human donor in good health (CMV status not recorded). Some clones in this sample may be carry-over from other donors' samples. Sample: cultured CD8+ T cells from PBMCs, taken from culture after CMV antigen stimulation.

CDR3 in amino acids: CASSESMGSNYGYSF. DNA for the CDR3: TGTGCCAGCAGCGAGTCCATGGGCTCTAACTATGGCTACTCCTTC. The rearrangement uses TRBV7-4 and TRBJ1-2; D remains unclear. The CDR3 contains 15 residues. The germline V gene encodes CDR1 SGHVT and CDR2 SQSDAQ.